This TCR beta chain was retrieved from a study of blood T cell repertoires in COVID-19. The assay was immunoSEQ multiplex PCR, and TCRdb's table has in-frame clones only and misses some. The repertoire consists of 380,000 or so clones, with 81% occurring once and the leading ten covering 1.1%. CDR1 is SGDLS, CDR2 YYNGEE, per germline. With 3 bases clipped from V and 3 bases from J, the junction kept 8 bases outside the gene matches. This CDR3 contains 18 residues. The TCR originated in a human donor with acute or convalescent COVID-19. The donor label of this sample is uncertain. Material: peripheral blood. V usage is TRBV9 and J usage is TRBJ2-6; 11 bases map to TRBD2. The CDR3 protein is CASSERLAGRGGANVLTF. CDR3 DNA sequence: TGTGCCAGCAGCGAACGACTAGCGGGAAGGGGTGGGGCCAACGTCCTGACTTTC.